What follows are 21 T cell receptor beta chains derived from one specimen sequenced in a study of blood T cell repertoires in COVID-19. The method was immunoSEQ multiplex PCR; TCRdb's version includes in-frame clones alone and lacks a portion of them. The table lists almost 400,000 clones, nearly 90% of them singletons, with 1.7% in the top ten. The specimen was PBMCs or T cells enriched from blood (not recorded which). These receptors all come from a woman in her 30s who had recovered from COVID-19.

The chain joins TRBV24-1 to TRBJ1-5; 9 bases agree with TRBD1. This CDR3 contains 17 residues. Unmatched junction bases numbered 5, after V lost 3 bases and J lost 0 bases. The germline V gene encodes CDR1 KGHDR and CDR2 SFDVKD. CDR3: CATSDDRGCYSNQPQHF. As DNA, the CDR3 is TGTGCCACCAGTGATGACAGGGGGTGTTATAGCAATCAGCCCCAGCATTTT.

This clone was observed a few times. V is TRBV19 and J is TRBJ2-3; 7 positions match TRBD2. The V and J ends lost 3 bases and 4 bases, in that order; junction bases with no gene match: 4. The length of the CDR3 is 14 residues. The germline CDR1 and CDR2 sequences are LNHDA and SQIVND (reference sequence). CDR3 loop: CASSIGLGSDTQYF. CDR3 DNA: TGTGCCAGTAGTATTGGACTAGGATCAGATACGCAGTATTTT.

This chain links TRBV7-3 with TRBJ2-7; a possible D gene is TRBD2 (5 bases). Per the germline V gene, CDR1 is SGHTA and CDR2 is FQGTGA. V dropped 2 bases and J dropped 5 bases, with 16 bases sitting between them. This CDR3 has 15 amino acids. CDR3 protein: CASSLEGGAWNEQYF. Here the CDR3 DNA reads TGTGCCAGCAGCTTAGAAGGAGGCGCGTGGAACGAGCAGTACTTC.

The DNA of the CDR3 is TGCGCCAGCAGACGCCCTGACAGTGACCAAGAGACCCAGTACTTC. It specifies CASRRPDSDQETQYF. The chain combines TRBV23-1 with TRBJ2-5, with D maybe TRBD1 (5 bases). TRBV23-1 is flagged as an ORF with uncertain function. The CDR3 runs to 15 residues. V dropped 6 bases and J dropped 0 bases, with 14 bases sitting between them.

The chain is built from TRBV6-5 and TRBJ1-2, with D possibly TRBD1 on 6 matching bases. The CDR3 covers 13 residues. V was clipped by 9 bases and J by 4 bases, with 15 bases between them. Per germline, CDR1 MNHEY and CDR2 SVGAGI. CDR3 region: CASGQPFSYGYTF. The DNA for the CDR3 is TGTGCCAGTGGACAGCCCTTTTCCTATGGCTACACCTTC.

The CDR3 region is CASSDPRNTGELFF. The DNA of the CDR3 is TGTGCCAGCAGTGACCCTAGGAACACCGGGGAGCTGTTTTTT. The rearrangement uses TRBV2 and TRBJ2-2, with D unresolved. Germline-derived CDR1 and CDR2 are SNHLY and FYNNEI. Trimming cost V 3 bases and J 1 base, with 6 bases left between them. CDR3 length: 14 residues. The whole variable domain, filled in from reference TRBV2 and TRBJ2-2, reads EPEVTQTPSHQVTQMGQEVILRCVPISNHLYFYWYRQILGQKVEFLVSFYNNEISEKSEIFDDQFSVERPDGSNFTLKIRSTKLEDSAMYFCASSDPRNTGELFFGEGSRLTVL.

The chain carries TRBV10-3 and TRBJ1-2; D possibly corresponds to TRBD1 (5 bases). The CDR3 spans 12 residues. CDR1 and CDR2 from the germline V gene are ENHRY and SYGVKD. V lost 11 bases to trimming and J lost 6 bases, with 16 bases between them. The CDR3 region is CASRWGDHGYTF. The CDR3 DNA follows: TGTGCCTCCAGGTGGGGGGATCATGGCTACACCTTC.

This chain links TRBV28 with TRBJ1-4, with D possibly TRBD1 on 6 matching bases. Trimming removed 7 bases at V and 4 bases at J, with 25 bases between. This CDR3 contains 18 residues. Germline CDR1 is MDHEN and CDR2 is SYDVKM. The CDR3 sequence: CASKPFSGLGGGNEKLFF. CDR3 sequence (DNA): TGTGCCAGCAAACCTTTTTCGGGCTTAGGGGGGGGTAATGAAAAACTGTTTTTT.

This rearrangement joins TRBV27 to TRBJ1-1; perhaps TRBD1 as D (6 bases). CDR3 size: 14 residues. Germline CDR1 reads MNHEY; CDR2 reads SMNVEV (reference sequence). V lost 5 bases and J 1 base, leaving 11 bases between the germline ends. CDR3 amino acids: CASSHRTENTEAFF. The CDR3 DNA follows: TGTGCCAGCAGTCACCGGACAGAGAACACTGAAGCTTTCTTT.

V and J are TRBV30 and TRBJ1-4, with 9 bases matching TRBD1. Germline loops: CDR1 GTSNPN, CDR2 SVGIG (reference sequence). V trimming: 3 bases; J trimming: 4 bases; junction bases outside the gene matches: 3. The CDR3 has 14 residues. The CDR3 nucleotides are TGTGCCTGGAGCGCGGGACAGGGTAATGAAAAACTGTTTTTT. It is translated as CAWSAGQGNEKLFF.

The chain is built from TRBV2 and TRBJ1-2, with a tentative D call TRBD1 (5 bases). Trimming left V 8 bases short and J 3 bases short, with 25 bases between. The CDR3 runs to 17 residues. Germline-derived CDR1 and CDR2 are SNHLY and FYNNEI. Here the CDR3 reads CASSHWPRKGVDYGYTF. The CDR3 region has the DNA TGTGCCAGCTCCCACTGGCCGCGAAAAGGGGTTGACTATGGCTACACCTTC.

The rearrangement uses TRBV5-1 and TRBJ2-3; D gene ambiguous. CDR3 length: 12 amino acids. The germline CDR1 and CDR2 sequences are SGHRS and YFSETQ. V lost 7 bases and J lost 1, with 7 bases in between. In DNA form, the CDR3 reads TGCGCCAGCGGCCACGGCACAGATACGCAGTATTTT. It is translated as CASGHGTDTQYF.

The chain is built from TRBV28 and TRBJ1-2; no clear D. Trimming took off 2 bases at V and 9 bases at J, with 10 bases between the two ends. Per the germline V gene, CDR1 is MDHEN and CDR2 is SYDVKM. CDR3 length: 12 amino acids. The chain's CDR3 is CASSLRAPSYTF. In DNA, the CDR3 is TGTGCCAGCAGTTTAAGAGCGCCAAGCTACACCTTC.

The chain joins TRBV5-4 to TRBJ2-7; 7 bases are a match to TRBD1. V lost 0 bases, J lost 6 bases, and 9 bases stayed unmatched. Germline V CDR1 and CDR2: SGHNT, YYREEE (reference sequence). The CDR3 loop spans 15 amino acids. DNA of the CDR3: TGTGCCAGCAGCTTGGAGACAGGGAGTTGGAGCGAGCAGTACTTC. It specifies CASSLETGSWSEQYF. Together with reference TRBV5-4 and TRBJ2-7, the CDR3 gives the full variable domain: ETGVTQSPTHLIKTRGQQVTLRCSSQSGHNTVSWYQQALGQGPQFIFQYYREEENGRGNFPPRFSGLQFPNYSSELNVNALELDDSALYLCASSLETGSWSEQYFGPGTRLTVT.

This rearrangement joins TRBV28 to TRBJ2-4, with 10 bases aligning to TRBD1. The CDR3 runs to 16 residues. Germline lookup yields CDR1 MDHEN and CDR2 SYDVKM. With V trimmed by 5 bases and J by 3 bases, 7 bases remained unmatched. CDR3 sequence: CASSPGQGEGKNIQYF. Here the CDR3 DNA reads TGTGCCAGCAGTCCCGGACAGGGGGAAGGCAAAAACATTCAGTACTTC.

This clone was detected once. The chain is built from TRBV4-1 and TRBJ1-1, with D possibly being TRBD1 (6 bases). V dropped 3 bases and J dropped 1 base, with 12 bases sitting between them. The CDR3 totals 15 residues. Per germline, CDR1 MGHRA and CDR2 YSYEKL. The CDR3 sequence: CASSQDPDRNTEAFF. CDR3 nucleotide sequence: TGCGCCAGCAGCCAGGACCCGGACAGGAACACTGAAGCTTTCTTT.

This chain links TRBV7-3 with TRBJ1-1; D unresolved. Trimming took off 1 base at V and 5 bases at J, with 8 bases between the two ends. Germline CDR1 SGHTA, CDR2 FQGTGA. The CDR3 is 13 amino acids. The CDR3 coding sequence is TGTGCCAGCAGCTTAAGCTTTCTAACTGAAGCTTTCTTT. This encodes CASSLSFLTEAFF.

This clone was detected only a few times. The chain joins TRBV11-1 to TRBJ2-7; tentatively, D is TRBD2 (6 bases). Per germline, CDR1 SGHAT and CDR2 FQDESV (reference sequence). Deletions cut 4 bases from V and 2 bases from J, with 15 bases between. The CDR3 spans 15 residues. The CDR3 reads CASSYRVGLTYEQYF. The CDR3 DNA sequence: TGTGCCAGCAGCTACCGGGTGGGACTCACCTACGAGCAGTACTTC.

The chain employs TRBV3-1 (or the pseudogene TRBV3-2) and TRBJ2-1; D ambiguous. There are 14 residues in the CDR3. From germline, CDR1 is LGHDT and CDR2 YNNKEL (reference sequence). V lost 1 base and J lost 8, with 12 bases in between. The CDR3 reads CASSQARQSDEQFF. The CDR3 nucleotides read TGTGCCAGCAGCCAAGCCCGACAATCTGATGAGCAGTTCTTC.

The chain has TRBV28 and TRBJ1-4, with 8 bases aligning to TRBD1. Germline CDR1 and CDR2: MDHEN and SYDVKM. The V and J ends lost 5 bases and 8 bases, in that order; junction bases with no gene match: 10. The CDR3 loop spans 15 amino acids. The CDR3 DNA is TGTGCCAGCAGTCCCGGACAGGGAACGTTCGAAAAACTGTTTTTT. Its protein is CASSPGQGTFEKLFF.

The chain uses TRBV7-9 and TRBJ2-1; 9 positions match TRBD2. With V trimmed by 1 base and J by 2 bases, 3 bases remained unmatched. This CDR3 is built from 16 residues. Germline V gives CDR1 SEHNR, CDR2 FQNEAQ (reference sequence). CDR3 residues: CASSLVSGRPYNEQFF. The CDR3, as DNA: TGTGCCAGCAGCTTAGTAAGCGGGAGGCCCTACAATGAGCAGTTCTTC.